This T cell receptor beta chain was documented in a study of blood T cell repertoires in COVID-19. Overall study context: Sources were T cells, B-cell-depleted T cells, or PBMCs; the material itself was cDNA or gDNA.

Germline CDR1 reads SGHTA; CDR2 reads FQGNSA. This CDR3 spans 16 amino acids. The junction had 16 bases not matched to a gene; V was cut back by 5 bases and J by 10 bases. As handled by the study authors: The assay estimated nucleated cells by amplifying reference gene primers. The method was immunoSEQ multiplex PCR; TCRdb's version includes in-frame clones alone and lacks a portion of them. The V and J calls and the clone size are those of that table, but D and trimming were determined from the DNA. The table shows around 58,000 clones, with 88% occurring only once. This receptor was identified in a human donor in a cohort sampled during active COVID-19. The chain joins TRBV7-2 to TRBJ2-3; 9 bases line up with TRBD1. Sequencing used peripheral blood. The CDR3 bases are TGTGCCAGCAGCCCGCGCGGGGGACAGGGCAGGTTCGCGCAGTATTTT. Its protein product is CASSPRGGQGRFAQYF.